The present entry profiles one TCR beta chain with its context. Its antigen is not identified. This entry comes from a study of early T cells in non-severe SARS-CoV-2 infection. For the study at large: Sequencing input comprised bulk RNA from unsorted whole blood; chain pairing was not available. Study-wide points: Missing private and CD4 specificities, VDJdb matching favored anti-spike CD8 responses.

This CDR3 region has 14 residues. Trimming at V came to 5 bases and at J to 6 bases, leaving 2 bases not matched to a gene. The germline V gene encodes CDR1 KGHDR and CDR2 SFDVKD. Attached unique molecular identifiers marked individual cDNA molecules. In TCRdb, the 5' RACE reads were re-called with MiXCR into one record per CDR3 protein. The table records tens of thousands of distinct CDR3 sequences, less than 7% of them present only once. The sequenced sample consisted of whole blood. The sequence came from an adult who was a healthcare worker with PCR-confirmed SARS-CoV-2 infection or an uninfected control (not recorded which). The chain joins TRBV24-1 to TRBJ2-1, with 11 bases aligning to TRBD2. The chain's CDR3 is CATSASGGSNEQFF. The CDR3 region has the DNA TGTGCCACCAGTGCTAGCGGGGGGAGCAATGAGCAGTTCTTC.